This T cell receptor beta chain was sequenced for a study of shared clonotypes between healthy human individuals. Points from the study as a whole: Clonotypes which were not shared had lower generation probabilities than clonotypes that all four donors shared. Sequencing depth was predicted to influence how clonotypes are shared among donors.

The V gene lost 3 bases and the J gene lost 7 bases, with 15 bases spanning the gap. This CDR3 has 14 amino acids. Germline lookup yields CDR1 SEHNR and CDR2 FQNEAQ (reference sequence). Of note for this clone: The antigen is unknown.

In the study's own analysis: There were no quality scores in the junction-only immunoSEQ sequences, so filtering differed. Assay: immunoSEQ multiplex PCR; the TCRdb copy retains only in-frame clones and omits some. The V and J calls and clone size come from that table; D and trimming were worked out from the DNA. Seen here are about 380,000 clones, around 96% observed once, and the top ten hold about 0.32%. The receptor was derived from a man aged 25 to 40 in good health. The chain has TRBV7-9 and TRBJ2-5; possible D gene TRBD1, 6 bases. The sample taken for sequencing was memory CD8+ T cells sorted from blood. The subset was: CD45RO+ cells pooled with CCR7-negative TemRA cells. CDR3 amino acids: CASSLGGQKGTQYF. As DNA, the CDR3 is TGTGCCAGCAGCTTGGGTGGACAGAAGGGGACCCAGTACTTC.